This paragraph reports one T cell receptor beta chain. Its target is not known. TCRdb re-analysed the 5' RACE reads in MiXCR, keeping a single row per CDR3 protein. The sample includes 1.5 million to 2 million distinct CDR3 sequences, under 35% seen only once; the top ten take less than 0.35%. This sample is part of a study of identical twins. Findings and limits, study-wide: Models underestimated out-of-frame TCR alpha sharing in monozygotic twins.

The clonotype originates from a newborn girl in good health. Sequenced sample: cord blood.

The CDR3 bases are TGCAGCGTTGAAGATAGGATTGGGGACGTAGACACTGAAGCTTTCTTT. Amino acid sequence: CSVEDRIGDVDTEAFF. The chain carries TRBV29-1 and TRBJ1-1; D might be TRBD1 (5 bases). This CDR3 has 16 residues. V lost 0 bases and J 3 bases, leaving 17 bases between the germline ends. From germline, CDR1 is SQVTM and CDR2 ANQGSEA.